This TCR beta chain was obtained from a study of T cell responses to AZD1222 COVID-19 vaccine. The CDR3 runs 15 residues. CDR1 and CDR2 (germline): MDHEN, SYDVKM. The ends were cut back, 6 bases at V and 1 base at J, with 15 bases in the middle. The assay was immunoSEQ multiplex PCR, and TCRdb's table has in-frame clones only and misses some. The sample holds 190,000 or so clones, roughly nine tenths seen once. The V gene is TRBV28, the J gene TRBJ1-1, with D possibly matching TRBD1 (6 bases). The source material was peripheral blood, sampled 28 days after the second AZD1222 dose. This sequence originates from an adult who received the AZD1222 COVID-19 vaccine. CDR3 coding DNA: TGTGCCAGCAGCCCTCCAGGGGCCCCGAACACTGAAGCTTTCTTT. This codes for CASSPPGAPNTEAFF.